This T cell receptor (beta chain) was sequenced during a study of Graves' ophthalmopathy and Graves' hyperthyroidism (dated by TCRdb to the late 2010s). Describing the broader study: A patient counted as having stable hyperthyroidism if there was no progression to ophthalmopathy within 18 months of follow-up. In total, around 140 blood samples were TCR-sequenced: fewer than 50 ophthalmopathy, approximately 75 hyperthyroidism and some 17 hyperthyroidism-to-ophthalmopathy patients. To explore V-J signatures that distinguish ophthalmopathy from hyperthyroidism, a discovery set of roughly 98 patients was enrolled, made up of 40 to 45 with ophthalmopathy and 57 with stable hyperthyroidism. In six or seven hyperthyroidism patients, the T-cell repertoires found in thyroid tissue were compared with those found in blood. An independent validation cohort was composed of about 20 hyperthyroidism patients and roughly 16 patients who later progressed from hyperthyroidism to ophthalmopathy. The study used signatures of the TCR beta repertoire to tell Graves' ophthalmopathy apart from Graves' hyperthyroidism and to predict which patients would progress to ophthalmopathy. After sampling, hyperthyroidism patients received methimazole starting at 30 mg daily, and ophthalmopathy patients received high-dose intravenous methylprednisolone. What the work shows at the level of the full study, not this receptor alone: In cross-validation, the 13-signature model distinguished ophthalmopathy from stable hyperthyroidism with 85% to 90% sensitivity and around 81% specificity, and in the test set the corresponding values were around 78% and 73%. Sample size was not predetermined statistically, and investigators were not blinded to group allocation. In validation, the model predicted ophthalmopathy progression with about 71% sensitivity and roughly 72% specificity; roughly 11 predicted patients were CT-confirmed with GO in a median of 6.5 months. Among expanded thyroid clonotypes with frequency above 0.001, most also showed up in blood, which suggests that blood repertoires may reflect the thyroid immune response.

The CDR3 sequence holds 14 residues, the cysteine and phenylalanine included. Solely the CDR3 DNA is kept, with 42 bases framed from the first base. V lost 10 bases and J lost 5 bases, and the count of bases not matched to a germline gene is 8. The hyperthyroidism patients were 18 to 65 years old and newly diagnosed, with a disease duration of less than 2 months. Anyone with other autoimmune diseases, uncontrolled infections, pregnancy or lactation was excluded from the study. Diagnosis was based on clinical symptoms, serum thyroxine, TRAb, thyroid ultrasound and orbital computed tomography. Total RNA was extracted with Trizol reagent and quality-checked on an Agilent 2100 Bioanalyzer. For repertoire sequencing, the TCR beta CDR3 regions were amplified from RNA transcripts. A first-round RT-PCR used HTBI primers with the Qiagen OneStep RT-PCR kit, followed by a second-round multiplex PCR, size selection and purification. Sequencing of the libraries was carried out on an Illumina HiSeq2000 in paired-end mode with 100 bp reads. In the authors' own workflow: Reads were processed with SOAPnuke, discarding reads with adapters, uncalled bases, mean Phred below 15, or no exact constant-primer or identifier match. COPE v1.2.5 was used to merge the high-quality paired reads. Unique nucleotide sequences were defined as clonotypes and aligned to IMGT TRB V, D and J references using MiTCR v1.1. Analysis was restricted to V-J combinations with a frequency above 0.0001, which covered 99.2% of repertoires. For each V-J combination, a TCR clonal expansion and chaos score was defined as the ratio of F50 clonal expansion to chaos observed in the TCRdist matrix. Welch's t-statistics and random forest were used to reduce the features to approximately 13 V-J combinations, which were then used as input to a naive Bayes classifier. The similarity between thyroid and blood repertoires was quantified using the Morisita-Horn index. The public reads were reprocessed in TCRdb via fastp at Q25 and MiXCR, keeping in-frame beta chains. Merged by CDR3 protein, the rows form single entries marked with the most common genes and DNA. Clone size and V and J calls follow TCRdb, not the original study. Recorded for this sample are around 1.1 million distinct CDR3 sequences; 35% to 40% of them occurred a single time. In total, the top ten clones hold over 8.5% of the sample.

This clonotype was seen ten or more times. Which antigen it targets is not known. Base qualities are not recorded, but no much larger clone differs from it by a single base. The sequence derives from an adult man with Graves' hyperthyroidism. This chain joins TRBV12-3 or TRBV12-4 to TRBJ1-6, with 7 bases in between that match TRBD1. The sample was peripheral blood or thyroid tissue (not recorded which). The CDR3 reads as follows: CATRKGQNNSPLHF. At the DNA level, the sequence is TGTGCCACCAGGAAGGGACAGAATAATTCACCCCTCCACTTT.